This T cell receptor (beta chain) appears in the sequencing data of a study of shared clonotypes between healthy human individuals. Broader study findings: Only blood was sampled; tissue repertoires likely differ.

The V end was cut by 8 bases, the J end by 3 bases, with 25 bases between. The CDR3 runs 17 residues. Looked up from germline, CDR1 is MNHEY and CDR2 is SMNVEV (reference sequence). Assay: immunoSEQ multiplex PCR; the TCRdb copy retains only in-frame clones and omits some. Here the sample spans under 550,000 clones, around 96% being singletons. Remarks on this clone: The antigen remains undetermined.

The specimen sequenced was naive CD4+ T cells sorted from blood. Subset in this sample: CD45RA+ positively selected. This clonotype was sampled from a woman aged 25 to 45 in good health. J is TRBJ1-2 and V is TRBV27; D might be TRBD1 (6 bases). The DNA for the CDR3 is TGTGCCAGCGGTAAAAGAAATGGGGGAGAGGGGGACTATGGCTACACCTTC. Amino acid sequence: CASGKRNGGEGDYGYTF.